These T cell receptor beta chains were read from a single sample in a study of beta chain features in type 1 diabetes. Only in-frame clones appear in the TCRdb table, and some are missing; sequencing was by immunoSEQ multiplex PCR. The data contain 500,000 to 800,000 clones, 9.5% to 15% of them singletons. Input material: naive CD4+ T cells from blood. These receptors were collected from a man aged 30-40 years with type 1 diabetes. CDR3s include the opening cysteine and the closing phenylalanine or tryptophan. Each record gives: clone size, J gene, V gene, D gene, CDR3 DNA, CDR3 protein. The D gene is left open where the match is weak. Size values are once, few and many counts, or a class for expanded clones, and some rows have none.

.	TRBJ1-1	TRBV6-6	.	TGTGCCAGCACCTTGGGGGAAGACACTGAAGCTTTCTTT	CASTLGEDTEAFF
.	TRBJ2-2	TRBV4-3	.	TGCGCCAGCAGCCGAAAGGCCACGAACACCGGGGAGCTGTTTTTT	CASSRKATNTGELFF
few	TRBJ1-1	TRBV7-9	.	TGTGCCAGCAGCACACGGGTCGACACTGAAGCTTTCTTT	CASSTRVDTEAFF
.	TRBJ2-3	TRBV6-1	TRBD2	TGTGCCAGCAGTGCCCACGGGGGGGCCAGCACAGATACGCAGTATTTT	CASSAHGGASTDTQYF
few	TRBJ2-5	TRBV11-2	.	TGTGCCAGCAGCTTAGCGCTATTCCAAGAGACCCAGTACTTC	CASSLALFQETQYF
.	TRBJ2-3	TRBV9	.	TGTGCCAGCAGCTTCGGACCGGGAACAGATACGCAGTATTTT	CASSFGPGTDTQYF
.	TRBJ2-4	TRBV9	.	TGTGCCAGCAGCGTAGCCCCCTACCCATGGAACATTCAGTACTTC	CASSVAPYPWNIQYF
few	TRBJ1-2	TRBV29-1	TRBD1	TGCAGCGTCCATGGACAGGGGGCGGATGGCTACACCTTC	CSVHGQGADGYTF
.	TRBJ1-2	TRBV7-9	.	TGTGCCAGCAGCTTAGGGCCGGGACTGAACTATGGCTACACCTTC	CASSLGPGLNYGYTF
.	TRBJ2-1	TRBV2	.	TGTGCCAGCAGTGGGGGGGCTAGCGGTCCGAGCAATGAGCAGTTCTTC	CASSGGASGPSNEQFF
.	TRBJ1-1	TRBV10-3	.	TGTGCCATCAGTGACTTTCCCTCAGAGGACACTGAAGCTTTCTTT	CAISDFPSEDTEAFF
few	TRBJ1-4	TRBV7-4	.	TGTGCCAGCAGCTTGCGTCAGGGCCGGGGGACTAATGAAAAACTGTTTTTT	CASSLRQGRGTNEKLFF
few	TRBJ2-5	TRBV9	TRBD1	TGTGCCAGCAGCCCGAGACAGGGGGGGACCCAGTACTTC	CASSPRQGGTQYF
few	TRBJ1-1	TRBV29-1	.	TGCAGCGTTGAATACCGGAAAGACACTGAAGCTTTCTTT	CSVEYRKDTEAFF
few	TRBJ1-5	TRBV29-1	.	TGCAGCGTTGGCTCCTATAGCAATCAGCCCCAGCATTTT	CSVGSYSNQPQHF
few	TRBJ1-4	TRBV6-5	TRBD1	TGTGCCAGCAGGACAGGGGGCGGAAGTGAAAAACTGTTTTTT	CASRTGGGSEKLFF
.	TRBJ1-1	TRBV4-3	.	TGCGCCAGCAGCCTATATAAGGACAGTAAAGGGGTGAATACTGAAGCTTTCTTT	CASSLYKDSKGVNTEAFF
.	TRBJ1-1	TRBV18	TRBD1	TGTGCCAGCTCATCGAGAGGTCCGGGACAGGGATTGAACACTGAAGCTTTCTTT	CASSSRGPGQGLNTEAFF
few	TRBJ1-5	TRBV19	.	TGTGCCAGTAGTAAGAGGACCGATCAGCCCCAGCATTTT	CASSKRTDQPQHF
.	TRBJ1-1	TRBV6-5	.	TGTGCCAGCTCCTCTCAGCCGAACACTGAAGCTTTCTTT	CASSSQPNTEAFF
.	TRBJ2-1	TRBV9	TRBD1	TGTGCCAGCAGCGTCTCTTCACCGGGACAGGGGAGCTACAATGAGCAGTTCTTC	CASSVSSPGQGSYNEQFF
few	TRBJ2-2	TRBV29-1	.	TGCAGCGTTGACTACTCACTGGGCACCGGGGAGCTGTTTTTT	CSVDYSLGTGELFF
few	TRBJ1-5	TRBV25-1	.	TGTGCCAGCAGTGAAGGACAGAGCGGCAATCAGCCCCAGCATTTT	CASSEGQSGNQPQHF
.	TRBJ2-1	TRBV9	.	TGTGCCAGCAGCGTAGTTGGGTTAAAGGAGCAGTTCTTC	CASSVVGLKEQFF
.	TRBJ2-7	TRBV7-9	TRBD1	TGTGCCAGCAGGACTACAGGGGGCGAGCAGTACTTC	CASRTTGGEQYF
.	TRBJ1-4	TRBV9	.	TGTGCCAGCAGCCCCGCCCAGGGAACAACTAATGAAAAACTGTTTTTT	CASSPAQGTTNEKLFF
few	TRBJ2-1	TRBV19	.	TGTGCCAGTAGTATCTCCGGTGGAACCTACAATGAGCAGTTCTTC	CASSISGGTYNEQFF
few	TRBJ1-2	TRBV7-2	TRBD1	TGTGCCAGCAGCCCGGGACAGACCTATGGCTACACCTTC	CASSPGQTYGYTF
.	TRBJ1-1	TRBV19	.	TGTGCCACGACACGGAACACTGAAGCTTTCTTT	CATTRNTEAFF
few	TRBJ1-6	TRBV5-1	.	TGCGCCAGCAGCCAGGGTTCGGGTAATTCACCCCTCCACTTT	CASSQGSGNSPLHF
few	TRBJ2-1	TRBV9	.	TGTGCCAGCAGCGTAGTTCCGGGGAGCTCCTACAATGAGCAGTTCTTC	CASSVVPGSSYNEQFF
.	TRBJ2-7	TRBV14	.	TGTGCCAGCAGCCAAGGTGGCAGCGCCTACGAGCAGTACTTC	CASSQGGSAYEQYF
few	TRBJ2-1	TRBV30	TRBD2	TGTGCCTGGAGTCCAGGACTAGATTTTGGAGAGCAGTTCTTC	CAWSPGLDFGEQFF
few	TRBJ2-7	TRBV6-1	.	TGTGCCAGCAACCCTGTACAGACGGACGAGCAGTACTTC	CASNPVQTDEQYF
few	TRBJ2-7	TRBV27	TRBD1	TGTGCCAGCAGTACAAAACAGGGGGCGCTAAAAGAGCAGTACTTC	CASSTKQGALKEQYF
.	TRBJ2-7	TRBV10-3	.	TGTGCCATCAGTGAGGCGGCGGATACCTACGAGCAGTACTTC	CAISEAADTYEQYF
.	TRBJ2-1	TRBV5-4	.	TGTGCCAGCAGCCAGTGGGGCCTCCAGGAGCAGTTCTTC	CASSQWGLQEQFF
few	TRBJ2-5	TRBV19	.	TGTGCCAGTAGTATAGCGGCTGGAGAGACCCAGTACTTC	CASSIAAGETQYF
.	TRBJ2-1	TRBV5-6	TRBD1	TGTGCCAGCAGCTTATTCCGGGACAGAGATTACAATGAGCAGTTCTTC	CASSLFRDRDYNEQFF
few	TRBJ2-5	TRBV4-2	.	TGTGCCAGCAGCCAAGATACAAGGGGGGAGACCCAGTACTTC	CASSQDTRGETQYF
.	TRBJ1-5	TRBV28	.	TGTGCCAGCAGACTCTCCGGGAGGCCCGATCAGCCCCAGCATTTT	CASRLSGRPDQPQHF
.	TRBJ2-7	TRBV6-6	TRBD1	TGTGCCAGCAGTCGACAGGGGGCAAACGAGCAGTACTTC	CASSRQGANEQYF
few	TRBJ1-4	TRBV29-1	.	TGCAGCGTTGATGGGGGGGCAACTAATGAAAAACTGTTTTTT	CSVDGGATNEKLFF
few	TRBJ2-7	TRBV7-2	.	TGTGCCAGCAGCCTGGGGATAGGCTACGAGCAGTACTTC	CASSLGIGYEQYF
.	TRBJ2-7	TRBV11-1	.	TGTGCCAGCAGCCCAGGACAGGGAGGGGAGCAGTACTTC	CASSPGQGGEQYF
few	TRBJ1-4	TRBV7-2	TRBD1	TGTGCCAGCAGCCCGGACAGGGGATATGAAAAACTGTTTTTT	CASSPDRGYEKLFF
.	TRBJ2-3	TRBV9	TRBD1	TGTGCCAGCAGCGTAGCTACGGGACAGTTTGGATTAGATACGCAGTATTTT	CASSVATGQFGLDTQYF
.	TRBJ1-2	TRBV7-9	.	TGTGCCAGCAGCTTAGTACAGGGCGGCGGCTACACCTTC	CASSLVQGGGYTF
.	TRBJ2-5	TRBV30	TRBD2	TGTGCCTGGAGTGGACTAGCCTTGGAGACCCAGTACTTC	CAWSGLALETQYF
few	TRBJ2-7	TRBV5-1	.	TGCGCCAGCAGCTTTGACCCATCCTACGAGCAGTACTTC	CASSFDPSYEQYF